This T cell receptor beta chain was recorded in a study of human T cells and chemical hapten exposure. Authors' processing steps: Sample-level TCR yields exhibited a median of approximately 88,000, with a range of roughly 20,000 to 750,000. TCRdb reprocessed the RACE reads with MiXCR, giving one entry per CDR3 protein. The V and J calls come from TCRdb's annotation, not from the publication. The sample carries some 71,000 distinct CDR3 sequences, approximately 10% recorded once. As for time point: patch test 2, 6 weeks after DPC sensitization. Treatment meaning: therapeutic diphenylcyclopropenone sensitization with weekly scalp DPC. In its sample, this clonotype was seen many times. The receptor comes from a woman aged 45-65 years with alopecia areata. Some clones in this sample may be carry-over from other donors' samples. Sequences were derived from whole blood, sampled in connection with sensitization to the hapten diphenylcyclopropenone (DPC).

As DNA, the CDR3 is TGCAGCGTTGAAGCCGGGCCCGAGACCCAGTACTTC. This gives the protein CSVEAGPETQYF. The chain recombines TRBV29-1 with TRBJ2-5; D gene ambiguous. This CDR3 is 12 amino acids long. V lost 1 base, J lost 5 bases, and 8 bases lay in between. CDR1 and CDR2 from the germline V gene are SQVTM and ANQGSEA.